This T cell receptor (beta chain) was profiled in a study of blood T cell repertoires in COVID-19. Across the study: Some COVID-19 samples were acute and others convalescent; all came from the United States, Italy and Spain. The cDNA or gDNA used as material had been derived from T cells, B-cell-depleted T cells, or PBMCs.

Only in-frame clones appear in the TCRdb table, and some are missing; sequencing was by immunoSEQ multiplex PCR. The table lists a few hundred thousand clones, more than 70% of them singletons. Germline V lookup: CDR1 MGHRA, CDR2 YSYEKL. The CDR3 length is 16 residues. Trimming at V came to 0 bases and at J to 4 bases, leaving 6 bases not matched to a gene. In its sample, this clone was seen once. Sequencing used PBMCs or T cells enriched from blood (not recorded which). The clonotype originates from a young man who had recovered from COVID-19. The chain recombines TRBV4-1 with TRBJ2-3; 8 bases are shared with TRBD2. The CDR3 here is CASSQDRGGGSDTQYF. For the CDR3, the DNA is TGCGCCAGCAGCCAAGATCGGGGGGGAGGGTCAGATACGCAGTATTTT.